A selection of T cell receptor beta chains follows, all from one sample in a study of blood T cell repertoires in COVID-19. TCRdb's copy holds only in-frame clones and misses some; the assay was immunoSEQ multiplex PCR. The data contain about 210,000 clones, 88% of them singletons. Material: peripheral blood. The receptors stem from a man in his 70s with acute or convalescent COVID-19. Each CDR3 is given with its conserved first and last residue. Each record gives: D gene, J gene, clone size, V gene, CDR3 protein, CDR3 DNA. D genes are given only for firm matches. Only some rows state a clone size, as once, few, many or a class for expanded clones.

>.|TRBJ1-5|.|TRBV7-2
CASSQGWESNQPQHF
TGTGCCAGCAGCCAGGGGTGGGAGAGCAATCAGCCCCAGCATTTT
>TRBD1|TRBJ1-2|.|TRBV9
CASRPGDRGHGYTF
TGTGCCAGCCGCCCGGGGGACAGGGGGCATGGCTACACCTTC
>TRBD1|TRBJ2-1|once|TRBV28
CASSYRGHTSNEQFF
TGTGCCAGCAGTTACAGGGGGCACACTTCCAATGAGCAGTTCTTC
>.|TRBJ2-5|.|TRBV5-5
CASSLVGQGTQYF
TGTGCCAGCAGCTTGGTCGGCCAGGGGACCCAGTACTTC
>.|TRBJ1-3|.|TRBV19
CASKTDSRGNTIYF
TGTGCCAGCAAAACGGACTCAAGGGGAAACACCATATATTTT
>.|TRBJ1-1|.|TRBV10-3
CAISDNRNTEAFF
TGTGCCATCAGTGATAACAGGAACACTGAAGCTTTCTTT
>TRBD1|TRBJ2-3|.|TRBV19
CASSRQGAQSTDTQYF
TGTGCCAGTAGTAGACAGGGGGCGCAGTCGACAGATACGCAGTATTTT
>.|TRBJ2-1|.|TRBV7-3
CASAYYQNNEQFF
TGTGCCAGCGCATATTATCAGAACAATGAGCAGTTCTTC
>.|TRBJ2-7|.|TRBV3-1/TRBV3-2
CASSQAASTSYEQYF
TGTGCCAGCAGCCAAGCTGCGAGTACCTCCTACGAGCAGTACTTC
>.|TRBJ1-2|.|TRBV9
CASSVETGYGYTF
TGTGCCAGCAGCGTAGAAACAGGATATGGCTACACCTTC
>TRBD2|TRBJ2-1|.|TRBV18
CASRGYGREGPVNEQFF
TGTGCCAGCCGTGGGTACGGTCGGGAGGGCCCCGTCAATGAGCAGTTCTTC
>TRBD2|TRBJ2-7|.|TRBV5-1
CASSLGLAGVYEQYF
TGCGCCAGCAGCCTGGGACTAGCGGGCGTCTACGAGCAGTACTTC
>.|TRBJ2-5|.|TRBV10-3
CAISEDRRTQYF
TGTGCCATCAGCGAGGACAGAAGAACCCAGTACTTC
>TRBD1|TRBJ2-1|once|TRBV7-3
CASSLTGGFYNEQFF
TGTGCCAGCAGCTTAACAGGGGGCTTCTACAATGAGCAGTTCTTC
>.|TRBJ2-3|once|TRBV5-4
CASSPGPASTDTQYF
TGTGCCAGCAGCCCAGGCCCGGCCAGCACAGATACGCAGTATTTT
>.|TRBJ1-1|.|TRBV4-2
CASSHGSARDTEAFF
TGTGCCAGCAGCCACGGTTCGGCCCGGGACACTGAAGCTTTCTTT
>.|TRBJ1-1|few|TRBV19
CASSTRGGALLTEAFF
TGTGCCAGTAGTACCCGAGGGGGGGCGCTTTTAACTGAAGCTTTCTTT
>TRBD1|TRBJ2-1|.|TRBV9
CASSVWDRGTYNEQFF
TGTGCCAGCAGCGTTTGGGACAGGGGAACATACAATGAGCAGTTCTTC
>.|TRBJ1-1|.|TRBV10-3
CAIRLTDMNTEAFF
TGTGCCATCAGGTTGACAGACATGAACACTGAAGCTTTCTTT
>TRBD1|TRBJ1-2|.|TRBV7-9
CASSLNRGNYGYTF
TGTGCCAGCAGCTTGAACAGGGGGAACTATGGCTACACCTTC
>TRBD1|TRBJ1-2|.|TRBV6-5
CASGAGQGIYGYTF
TGTGCCAGCGGAGCCGGACAGGGGATCTATGGCTACACCTTC
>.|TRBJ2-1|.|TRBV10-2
CASSQTGFGEQFF
TGCGCCAGCAGTCAAACAGGGTTCGGTGAGCAGTTCTTC
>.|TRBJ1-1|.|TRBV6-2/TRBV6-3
CASSLGGTTEAFF
TGTGCCAGCAGTTTGGGGGGAACCACTGAAGCTTTCTTT
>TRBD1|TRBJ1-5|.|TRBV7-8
CASSPGTGGNQPQHF
TGTGCCAGCAGCCCCGGGACAGGGGGGAATCAGCCCCAGCATTTT
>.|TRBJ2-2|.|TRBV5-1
CASNQGDTGELFF
TGCGCCAGCAATCAGGGTGACACCGGGGAGCTGTTTTTT
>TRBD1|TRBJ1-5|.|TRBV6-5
CASCRGSNQPQHF
TGTGCCAGCTGCAGGGGGTCGAATCAGCCCCAGCATTTT
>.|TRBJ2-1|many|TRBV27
CASTDSQGISYNEQFF
TGTGCCAGCACCGACTCCCAGGGTATCTCCTACAATGAGCAGTTCTTC
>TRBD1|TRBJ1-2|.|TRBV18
CASSPRDRGYGYTF
TGTGCCAGCTCACCACGGGACAGGGGGTATGGCTACACCTTC
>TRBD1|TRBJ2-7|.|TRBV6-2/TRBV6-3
CASSRQGREQYF
TGTGCCAGCAGTCGACAGGGGAGGGAGCAGTACTTC
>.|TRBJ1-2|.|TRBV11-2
CASSLAPGSSRNYGYTF
TGTGCCAGCAGCTTAGCTCCGGGGTCAAGCCGTAACTATGGCTACACCTTC
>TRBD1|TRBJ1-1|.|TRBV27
CASSFGQVNTEAFF
TGTGCCAGCAGTTTCGGACAGGTGAACACTGAAGCTTTCTTT
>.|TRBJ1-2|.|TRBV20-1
CSASSGTTLGYGYTF
TGCAGTGCTAGTTCGGGAACGACATTGGGCTATGGCTACACCTTC
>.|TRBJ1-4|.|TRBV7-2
CASSPGVGKLFF
TGTGCCAGCAGCCCGGGGGTGGGGAAACTGTTTTTT
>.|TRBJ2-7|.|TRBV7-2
CASSLGGLNEQYF
TGTGCCAGCAGCTTAGGCGGTCTGAACGAGCAGTACTTC
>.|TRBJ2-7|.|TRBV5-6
CASSWGVRTSSYEQYF
TGTGCCAGCAGCTGGGGTGTTCGGACTTCTTCCTACGAGCAGTACTTC
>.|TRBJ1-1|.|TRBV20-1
CSASSNHQAFF
TGCAGTGCTAGTTCTAACCACCAAGCTTTCTTT
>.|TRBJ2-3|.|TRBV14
CASSPRAASSVSTDTQYF
TGTGCCAGCAGCCCCAGAGCCGCTAGCAGTGTTAGCACAGATACGCAGTATTTT
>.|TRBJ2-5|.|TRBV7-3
CASSLGALETQYF
TGTGCCAGCAGCTTGGGGGCTCTCGAGACCCAGTACTTC
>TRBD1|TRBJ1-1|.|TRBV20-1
CSTGEDTEAFF
TGCAGTACAGGGGAGGACACTGAAGCTTTCTTT
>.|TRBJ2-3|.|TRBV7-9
CASSPRETSTDTQYF
TGTGCCAGCAGCCCCAGGGAAACTAGCACAGATACGCAGTATTTT
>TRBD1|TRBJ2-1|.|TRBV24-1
CATSESGTASMKQFF
TGTGCCACCAGTGAATCCGGGACAGCCTCAATGAAGCAGTTCTTC
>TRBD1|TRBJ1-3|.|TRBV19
CASTPSDRGPGNTIYF
TGTGCCAGTACTCCCTCGGACAGGGGGCCTGGAAACACCATATATTTT
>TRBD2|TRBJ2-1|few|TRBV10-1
CASSESSSGDNEQFF
TGCGCCAGCAGTGAGTCATCTAGCGGCGACAATGAGCAGTTCTTC
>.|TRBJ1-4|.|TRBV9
CASSVDSNEKLFF
TGTGCCAGCAGCGTGGACAGTAATGAAAAACTGTTTTTT
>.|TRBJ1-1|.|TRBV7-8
CASSLAFGTEAFF
TGTGCCAGCAGCTTAGCTTTCGGGACTGAAGCTTTCTTT